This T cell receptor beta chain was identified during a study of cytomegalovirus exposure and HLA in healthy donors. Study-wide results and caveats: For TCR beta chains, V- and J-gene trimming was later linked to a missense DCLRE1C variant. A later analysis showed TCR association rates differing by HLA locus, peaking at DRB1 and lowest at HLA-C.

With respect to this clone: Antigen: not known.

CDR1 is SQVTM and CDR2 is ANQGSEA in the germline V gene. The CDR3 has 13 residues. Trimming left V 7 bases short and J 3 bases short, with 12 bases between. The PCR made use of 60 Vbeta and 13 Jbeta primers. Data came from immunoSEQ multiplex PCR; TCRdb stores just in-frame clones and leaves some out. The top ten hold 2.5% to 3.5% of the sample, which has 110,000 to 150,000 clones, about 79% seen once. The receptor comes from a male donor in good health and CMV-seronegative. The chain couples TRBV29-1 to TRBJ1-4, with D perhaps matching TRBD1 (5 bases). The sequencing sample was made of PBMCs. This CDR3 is CSGRDSANEKLFF. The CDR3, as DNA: TGCAGCGGAAGGGACTCAGCTAATGAAAAACTGTTTTTT.